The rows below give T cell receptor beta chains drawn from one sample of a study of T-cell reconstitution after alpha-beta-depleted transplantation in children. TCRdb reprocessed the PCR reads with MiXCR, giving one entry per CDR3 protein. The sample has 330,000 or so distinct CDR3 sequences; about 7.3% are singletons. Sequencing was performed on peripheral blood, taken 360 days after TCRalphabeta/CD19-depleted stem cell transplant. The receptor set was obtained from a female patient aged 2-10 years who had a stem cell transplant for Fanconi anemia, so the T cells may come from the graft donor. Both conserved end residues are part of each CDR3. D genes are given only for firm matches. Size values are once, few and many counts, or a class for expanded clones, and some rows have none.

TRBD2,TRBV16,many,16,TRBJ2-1,CASSQLTSGRYNEQFF,TGTGCCAGCAGCCAGTTGACTAGCGGGAGGTACAATGAGCAGTTCTTC
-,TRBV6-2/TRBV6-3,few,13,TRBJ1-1,CASSYSVVFEAFF,TGTGCCAGCAGTTACTCAGTAGTTTTTGAAGCTTTCTTT
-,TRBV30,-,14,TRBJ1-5,CAWSARATNQPQHF,TGTGCCTGGAGTGCCCGGGCCACCAATCAGCCCCAGCATTTT
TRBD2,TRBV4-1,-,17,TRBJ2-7,CASSQDPSSGNTYEQYF,TGCGCCAGCAGCCAAGATCCCTCTAGCGGGAATACCTACGAGCAGTACTTC
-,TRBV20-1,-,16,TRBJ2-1,CCARDPRLGSYNEQFF,TGCTGTGCTAGAGACCCGCGGTTGGGCTCCTACAATGAGCAGTTCTTC
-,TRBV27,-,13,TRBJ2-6,CASPGTGANVLTF,TGTGCCAGTCCAGGGACGGGGGCCAACGTCCTGACTTTC
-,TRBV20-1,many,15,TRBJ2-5,CSVFNRRGALETQYF,TGCAGTGTGTTCAACCGTCGGGGAGCATTGGAGACCCAGTACTTC
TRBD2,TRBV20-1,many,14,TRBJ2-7,CSATTGGNSYEQYF,TGCAGTGCTACCACCGGGGGGAACTCCTACGAGCAGTACTTC
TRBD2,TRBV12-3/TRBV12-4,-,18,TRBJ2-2,CASSLRPGTSGSSGELFF,TGTGCCAGCAGTTTACGCCCCGGGACTAGCGGGAGTTCAGGGGAGCTGTTTTTT
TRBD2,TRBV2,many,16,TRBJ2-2,CASSVRQREFTGELFF,TGTGCCAGCTCCGTGCGTCAGCGGGAGTTTACCGGGGAGCTGTTTTTT